This note documents a single T cell receptor (beta chain) sequence. Its target is not known. V shed 5 bases and J 3 bases; nucleotides not matched to a gene: 12. The CDR3 spans 17 residues. Germline CDR1 MNHEY, CDR2 SMNVEV (reference sequence). The method was immunoSEQ multiplex PCR; TCRdb's version includes in-frame clones alone and lacks a portion of them. The sample has about 120,000 clones; approximately 90% are singletons. This entry is derived from a study of T cell responses to AZD1222 COVID-19 vaccine. Study outcomes and limitations: Repertoire sampling occurred only after the peak T cell response. The span of vaccine-associated CD4 TCRs extended across spike, with dominance at 160-218 and 743-854.

The sample in question was peripheral blood, obtained on day 0 of AZD1222 vaccination. This TCR was recovered from an adult in good health. The gene calls are TRBV27 and TRBJ2-4, with 8 bases that match TRBD1. CDR3: CASSPEGQALYKNIQYF. The CDR3 DNA is TGTGCCAGCAGTCCGGAGGGACAGGCTTTGTACAAAAACATTCAGTACTTC.